The text below deals with one T cell receptor (beta chain). Germline V gives CDR1 MGHRA, CDR2 YSYEKL. V was shortened by 0 bases and J by 0 bases, with 10 bases between the two germline ends. The CDR3 is 16 amino acids. This record belongs to a study of blood T cell repertoires in COVID-19. The data were produced by immunoSEQ multiplex PCR, yet TCRdb's version contains in-frame clones alone and is incomplete. The sample gives around 300,000 clones, about 88% of which show up once; about 3% is in the top ten. Two negative PCRs, clearance, or symptom resolution were required of recovered Cohort 3 donors.

The TCR sequence derives from a woman between 45 and 65 years old who had recovered from COVID-19. Specimen: PBMCs or T cells enriched from blood (not recorded which). This rearrangement joins TRBV4-1 to TRBJ2-3; D not certain. The CDR3 DNA reads as TGCGCCAGCAGCCAAGATCTTTACGGTAGCACAGATACGCAGTATTTT. Amino acid sequence: CASSQDLYGSTDTQYF.